In this sample, the clone carrying this T cell receptor (beta chain) turned up once. These data belong to a study of identifying expanded T cells in peripheral blood. This CDR3 is 12 amino acids long. V was shortened by 2 bases and J by 9 bases, with 9 bases between the two germline ends. Germline V CDR1 and CDR2: SGHNT, YYREEE (reference sequence). Repertoires were generated with immunoSEQ multiplex PCR, while TCRdb's copy carries only in-frame clones and drops some. This table holds about 91,000 clones, about 87% found once. The clonotype was recovered from a person aged 18 to 70 in good health. This rearrangement joins TRBV5-4 to TRBJ2-1; D ambiguous. The sequencing input was blood. This chain's CDR3 is CASSFPMGEQFF. CDR3 nucleotide sequence: TGTGCCAGCAGCTTTCCTATGGGTGAGCAGTTCTTC.